These 9 T cell receptor beta chains were sequenced from one sample in a study of PD-1 blockade in classical Hodgkin lymphoma. No patient escaped relapse after autologous stem cell transplantation, and brentuximab vedotin exposure varied. Measured with immunoSEQ multiplex PCR; TCRdb has only the in-frame clones, and not every one. Among about 58,000 clones listed, roughly 90% were seen once. The source was peripheral blood mononuclear cells (PBMCs), collected before the second cycle of nivolumab. The receptors were gathered from a human donor with classical Hodgkin lymphoma.

V gene TRBV27 combines with J gene TRBJ1-4; D not certain. In germline, CDR1 is MNHEY, CDR2 SMNVEV (reference sequence). The CDR3 is made up of 11 amino acids. The CDR3 sequence: CEVLWDEKLFF. DNA of the CDR3: TGTGAGGTCCTTTGGGATGAAAAACTGTTTTTT. Using reference TRBV27 and TRBJ1-4 for the parts outside the CDR3, the full variable domain is EAQVTQNPRYLITVTGKKLTVTCSQNMNHEYMSWYRQDPGLGLRQIYYSMNVEVTDKGDVPEGYKVSRKEKRNFPLILESPSPNQTSLYFCEVLWDEKLFFGSGTQLSVL.

The chain links TRBV2 to TRBJ2-1; D tentatively fits TRBD1 or TRBD2 (6 bases each). CDR1 is SNHLY, CDR2 FYNNEI, per germline. There are 17 residues in the CDR3. The germline V and J ends were trimmed by 1 base and 3 bases, with 16 bases remaining between them. The DNA for the CDR3 is TGTGCCAGCAGTGAAGTCCGCCCGGGGGCTGACTACAATGAGCAGTTCTTC. Translating it yields CASSEVRPGADYNEQFF.

The J gene is TRBJ1-4, the V gene TRBV6-1, with 8 bases fitting TRBD1. Germline lookup yields CDR1 MNHNS and CDR2 SASEGT. There are 14 residues in the CDR3. V lost 5 bases and J lost 7; bases outside the gene matches: 6. This CDR3 reads CASSSQGATEKLFF. The CDR3 nucleotides are TGTGCCAGCAGTTCGCAGGGGGCTACTGAAAAACTGTTTTTT.

This clone was seen just once. The CDR3 sequence: CASSRTGMSGGAYEQYF. The CDR3 coding sequence is TGTGCCAGCAGTCGCACAGGGATGAGCGGGGGAGCCTACGAGCAGTACTTC. The gene calls are TRBV27 and TRBJ2-7; 8 bases match TRBD2. V trimming: 5 bases; J trimming: 2 bases; junction bases outside the gene matches: 14. Germline CDR1 and CDR2: MNHEY and SMNVEV (reference sequence). This CDR3 spans 17 amino acids.

This chain connects TRBV6-6 to TRBJ2-2; D not certain. Germline loops: CDR1 MNHNY, CDR2 SVGAGI (reference sequence). CDR3 length: 16 residues. Trimming removed 6 bases from V and 2 bases from J, with 16 bases in between. CDR3 coding DNA: TGTGCCAGCAGCCCTTGGGCGGTCGTCAACACCGGGGAGCTGTTTTTT. Protein product: CASSPWAVVNTGELFF.

Only one count was recorded for this clone. The chain carries TRBV2 and TRBJ2-1; the D is unclear. The CDR3 sequence is 13 residues long. The germline V gene encodes CDR1 SNHLY and CDR2 FYNNEI. The germline V and J ends were trimmed by 6 bases and 4 bases, with 10 bases remaining between them. The CDR3 bases are TGTGCCAGCAGCACGACACTTTACAATGAGCAGTTCTTC. Encoded protein: CASSTTLYNEQFF.

The chain employs TRBV4-3 and TRBJ1-2; 11 nucleotides align to TRBD1. Germline CDR1 and CDR2: LGHNA and YSLEER. J lost 4 bases, V lost 4 bases, and 2 bases had no gene match. The CDR3 loop spans 14 amino acids. The CDR3 loop reads CASSRDRGVYGYTF. CDR3 DNA: TGCGCCAGCAGCCGGGACAGGGGGGTCTATGGCTACACCTTC.

This chain links TRBV6-6 with TRBJ2-2, with a possible D match to TRBD2 (6 bases). The CDR3 extends over 14 amino acids. Trimming pared 5 bases from V and 5 bases from J, leaving 12 bases between. In germline, CDR1 is MNHNY, CDR2 SVGAGI (reference sequence). DNA of the CDR3: TGTGCCAGCAGTCTCGGGACTGCTACCGGGGAGCTGTTTTTT. Translation gives CASSLGTATGELFF.

This chain links TRBV4-3 with TRBJ2-1; TRBD2 matches at 13 bases. The germline V gene encodes CDR1 LGHNA and CDR2 YSLEER. J lost 9 bases, V lost 3 bases, and 8 bases had no gene match. This CDR3 has 16 residues. In DNA form, the CDR3 reads TGCGCCAGCAGCCAGCCGGGACTAGCGGGGATGGGTGAGCAGTTCTTC. Its translation is CASSQPGLAGMGEQFF.